The sequence of this T cell receptor (beta chain) was determined in a study of T cell responses to AZD1222 COVID-19 vaccine. Method: immunoSEQ multiplex PCR; TCRdb's copy keeps in-frame clones and lacks some. The sample lists fewer than 85,000 clones; around 91% were seen once. This CDR3 has 15 amino acids. Germline V gene sequence: CDR1 SGDLS, CDR2 YYNGEE. The V and J ends lost 4 bases and 4 bases, in that order; junction bases with no gene match: 6. On this clone: Its antigen is unknown.

Notes on the study in general: Among spike-specific TCRs, nearly half reportedly target unmutated variant regions.

The rearrangement uses TRBV9 and TRBJ2-1, with 9 bases lining up with TRBD1. This material consisted of peripheral blood, taken on day 0 of AZD1222 vaccination. The receptor's source is an adult in good health. Here the CDR3 reads CASSPGQGPYNEQFF. The CDR3 coding sequence is TGTGCCAGCAGCCCCGGACAGGGGCCTTACAATGAGCAGTTCTTC.